The 8 T cell receptor beta chains below were found in one sample sequenced in a study of blood T cell repertoires in COVID-19. Profiling relied on immunoSEQ multiplex PCR, and the TCRdb table lists in-frame clones only, not all of them. The repertoire holds about 79,000 clones, around 89% seen once, with 14% in the top ten. Material for sequencing was peripheral blood. The origin of the receptors is a man aged 65 to 79 with active or convalescent COVID-19.

The chain joins TRBV2 to TRBJ1-5; 11 bases align to TRBD1. CDR3 length: 15 amino acids. With 4 bases clipped from V and 4 bases from J, the junction kept 3 bases outside the gene matches. Germline lookup yields CDR1 SNHLY and CDR2 FYNNEI. The CDR3 loop is CASSVGTGGNQPQHF. The DNA for the CDR3 is TGTGCCAGCAGTGTGGGGACAGGGGGGAATCAGCCCCAGCATTTT.

This chain joins TRBV5-4 and TRBJ2-3, with 16 positions matching TRBD2. This CDR3 comprises 17 residues. With 4 bases clipped from V and 2 bases from J, the junction kept 4 bases outside the gene matches. The germline CDR1 and CDR2 sequences are SGHNT and YYREEE (reference sequence). In nucleotides, the CDR3 is TGTGCCAGCAGCGCGGGACTAGCGGGAGGGTCCACAGATACGCAGTATTTT. It is translated as CASSAGLAGGSTDTQYF.

This clone is a singleton in its sample. This sequence joins TRBV5-1 and TRBJ1-2; D call uncertain. Germline loops: CDR1 SGHRS, CDR2 YFSETQ. V was pared by 4 bases and J by 4 bases, with 5 bases between. The CDR3 loop spans 11 amino acids. The CDR3 DNA reads TGCGCCAGCAGCCTCGGCTATGGCTACACCTTC. It yields the protein CASSLGYGYTF.

The gene calls are TRBV5-1 and TRBJ2-5; TRBD1 might be the D (5 bases). The CDR3 spans 15 residues. Germline loops: CDR1 SGHRS, CDR2 YFSETQ. Trimming left V 4 bases short and J 5 bases short, with 18 bases between. CDR3 protein: CASSLLKGAEETQYF. CDR3 bases: TGCGCCAGCAGCCTATTAAAAGGGGCTGAGGAGACCCAGTACTTC.

V is TRBV28 and J is TRBJ2-7; a weak D match, TRBD2 (6 bases). CDR1 is MDHEN and CDR2 is SYDVKM in the germline V gene. With 7 bases removed from V and 13 bases from J, the gap between germline ends came to 29 bases. CDR3 length equals 15 residues. CDR3 bases: TGTGCCAGCACCACTCCCGGGACCCCTGATCGGAGGGAATACTTC. Translated, it gives CASTTPGTPDRREYF.

This chain uses TRBV11-3 with TRBJ2-1; perhaps TRBD2 as D (6 bases). The germline V and J ends were trimmed by 3 bases and 0 bases, with 9 bases remaining between them. Per the germline V gene, CDR1 is SGHNT and CDR2 is YENEEA. The CDR3 contains 15 residues. As DNA, the CDR3 is TGTGCCAGCAGCTTCCGGGGGTACTCCTACAATGAGCAGTTCTTC. It encodes CASSFRGYSYNEQFF.

The rearrangement links TRBV15 to TRBJ2-7; TRBD2 aligns across 12 bases. The length of the CDR3 is 15 residues. Germline CDR1 is LNHNV and CDR2 is YYDKDF (reference sequence). Trimming removed 0 bases from V and 6 bases from J; junction bases left unmatched: 3. The CDR3 reads CATSRDLLAGGEQYF. The CDR3, as DNA: TGTGCCACCAGCAGAGATCTACTAGCGGGAGGCGAGCAGTACTTC.

This chain connects TRBV19 to TRBJ2-5; 13 positions agree with TRBD2. This CDR3 is built from 16 residues. Per germline, CDR1 LNHDA and CDR2 SQIVND (reference sequence). V lost 1 base and J lost 4; bases outside the gene matches: 3. This CDR3 reads CASSIGLAGGPETQYF. The CDR3 bases are TGTGCCAGTAGTATAGGACTAGCGGGAGGTCCAGAGACCCAGTACTTC.